One and the same sample provided the 15 T cell receptor beta chains below, sequenced in a study of spatial heterogeneity in lung cancer. TCRdb recomputed calls from the 5' RACE reads with MiXCR, one row per CDR3 protein. The table records tens of thousands of distinct CDR3 sequences, roughly 5.5% of them present only once. Time point defined: sample taken at primary tumor resection. Whole RNA was taken from tumor, nontumor lung or frozen PBMC; it was then sequenced unsorted. This specimen consisted of PBMCs, obtained at surgery. All receptors derive from a female donor with early-stage non-small cell lung cancer.

The sample holds many counts of this clonotype. This chain joins TRBV5-1 and TRBJ2-2, with TRBD1 identical over 9 bases. There are 16 residues in the CDR3. Germline loops: CDR1 SGHRS, CDR2 YFSETQ. The trim removed 5 bases at V and 5 bases at J, leaving 10 bases unmatched. This CDR3 is CASRSTGTGFTGELFF. Here the CDR3 DNA reads TGCGCCAGCAGAAGTACCGGGACAGGGTTTACCGGGGAGCTGTTTTTT.

Only a few counts were recorded for this clonotype. The chain uses TRBV20-1 and TRBJ1-3; TRBD1 matches 10 bases. Germline V CDR1 and CDR2: DFQATT, SNEGSKA (reference sequence). The CDR3 length is 16 residues. The V and J ends lost 1 base and 2 bases, in that order; junction bases with no gene match: 5. The CDR3 loop reads CSARASDRGTGNTIYF. The CDR3 nucleotides are TGCAGTGCTAGAGCCTCGGACAGGGGGACTGGAAACACCATATATTTT.

This clonotype was seen more than once but under ten times. This chain joins TRBV30 and TRBJ1-5, with D possibly being TRBD1 (6 bases). This CDR3 has 15 amino acids. Germline CDR1 GTSNPN, CDR2 SVGIG (reference sequence). Trimming left V 0 bases short and J 3 bases short, with 12 bases between. The CDR3 reads CAWSVGTLLNQPQHF. CDR3 nucleotides: TGTGCCTGGAGTGTAGGGACACTACTCAATCAGCCCCAGCATTTT.

The sample holds many counts of this clonotype. The chain couples TRBV20-1 to TRBJ2-5; 9 bases are a match to TRBD2. V lost 4 bases and J lost 1; bases outside the gene matches: 7. This CDR3 has 15 residues. Germline values: CDR1 DFQATT, CDR2 SNEGSKA (reference sequence). CDR3 in DNA: TGCAGTGCTACGGGTCTAGCGGGGACCCAAGAGACCCAGTACTTC. Translated, it gives CSATGLAGTQETQYF.

This clonotype was seen at least ten times. The rearrangement joins TRBV28 to TRBJ2-3; possible D gene TRBD2, 5 bases. This CDR3 has 16 amino acids. Germline CDR1 is MDHEN and CDR2 is SYDVKM. V gave up 2 bases and J gave up 2 bases, with 14 bases separating them. The CDR3 reads CASSLTRAEYTDTQYF. For the CDR3, the DNA is TGTGCCAGCAGTTTAACAAGAGCGGAGTACACAGATACGCAGTATTTT.

In this sample, this clonotype turned up many times. The J gene is TRBJ2-2, the V gene TRBV3-1; D is unclear. This CDR3 spans 17 amino acids. Germline V gene data show CDR1 as LGHDT and CDR2 as YNNKEL (reference sequence). The V end was cut by 0 bases, the J end by 5 bases, with 16 bases between. The CDR3 loop reads CASSQDLSLLGTGELFF. DNA for the CDR3: TGTGCCAGCAGCCAAGATTTAAGTCTTCTGGGGACCGGGGAGCTGTTTTTT.

The table lists this clonotype with many counts. The chain carries TRBV5-1 and TRBJ1-1; no reliable D call. The CDR3 loop spans 15 amino acids. Trimming pared 1 base from V and 1 base from J, leaving 11 bases between. Germline-derived CDR1 and CDR2 are SGHRS and YFSETQ. This CDR3 is CASSLFGQSNTEAFF. The CDR3 DNA sequence: TGCGCCAGCAGCTTGTTCGGCCAATCGAACACTGAAGCTTTCTTT.

This clonotype was detected only a few times. This chain connects TRBV18 to TRBJ2-3; D uncertain. The CDR3 length is 15 residues. Trimming removed 0 bases at V and 0 bases at J, with 7 bases between. Germline CDR1 reads KGHSH; CDR2 reads LQKENI. The CDR3 DNA sequence: TGTGCCAGCTCACCACCCTCCCCTAGCACAGATACGCAGTATTTT. It translates to CASSPPSPSTDTQYF.

In this sample, this clonotype turned up many times. The rearrangement links TRBV5-1 to TRBJ2-1, with TRBD2 identical over 12 bases. CDR3 size: 16 residues. Per the germline V gene, CDR1 is SGHRS and CDR2 is YFSETQ. J lost 4 bases, V lost 0 bases, and 2 bases had no gene match. CDR3 sequence (DNA): TGCGCCAGCAGCTTGGCCGGACTAGCGGGGTACAATGAGCAGTTCTTC. Encoded protein: CASSLAGLAGYNEQFF.

Many counts were recorded for this clonotype. J is TRBJ2-7 and V is TRBV20-1; no clear D gene. Germline V CDR1 and CDR2: DFQATT, SNEGSKA (reference sequence). The V end lost 5 bases, the J end lost 2 bases, and 13 bases lay between the germline ends. The CDR3 contains 13 residues. CDR3 region: CSAYGPLTYEQYF. CDR3 DNA: TGCAGTGCTTACGGGCCTTTAACCTACGAGCAGTACTTC.

In this sample, this clonotype turned up many times. A junction boundary mismatches the germline segment, possibly from a read error. V is TRBV12-3 or TRBV12-4 and J is TRBJ2-2; D ambiguous. The CDR3 totals 13 residues. For the CDR3, the DNA is TGTGCCGGCAGTCCCCGGATCGGCGGGGAGCTGTTTTTT. Encoded protein: CAGSPRIGGELFF.

This clonotype has at least ten counts. Written as DNA, the CDR3 is TGCGCCAGCAGCTTGAACGGACCCACCTACGAGCAGTACTTC. Translation gives CASSLNGPTYEQYF. The rearrangement joins TRBV5-1 to TRBJ2-7; D not resolved. The CDR3 runs 14 residues. Germline assignment: CDR1 SGHRS and CDR2 YFSETQ. Trimming stripped 1 base from V and 2 bases from J, with 10 bases between.

This clonotype was detected many times. V gene TRBV7-2 combines with J gene TRBJ1-1; 10 positions agree with TRBD1. The germline V gene has CDR1 SGHTA and CDR2 FQGNSA. The CDR3 is 14 residues long. The trim removed 5 bases at V and 4 bases at J, leaving 4 bases unmatched. CDR3 region: CASSPRDRGTEAFF. In nucleotides, the CDR3 is TGTGCCAGCAGCCCGCGGGACAGGGGCACTGAAGCTTTCTTT.

In this sample, this clonotype turned up many times. The V gene is TRBV30, the J gene TRBJ1-5; D not resolved. Germline CDR1 reads GTSNPN; CDR2 reads SVGIG (reference sequence). Trimming shortened V by 0 bases and J by 0 bases, and 3 bases separated the two germline ends. The CDR3 spans 13 residues. CDR3 coding DNA: TGTGCCTGGAGTGTCTATAGCAATCAGCCCCAGCATTTT. It yields the protein CAWSVYSNQPQHF. The variable domain in full, completed from reference TRBV30 and TRBJ1-5, reads SQTIHQWPATLVQPVGSPLSLECTVEGTSNPNLYWYRQAAGRGLQLLFYSVGIGQISSEVPQNLSASRPQDRQFILSSKKLLLSDSGFYLCAWSVYSNQPQHFGDGTRLSIL.

This clonotype was detected ten times or more. The V call is TRBV18, the J call TRBJ2-1; the D gene is possibly TRBD1 (5 bases). The germline CDR1 and CDR2 sequences are KGHSH and LQKENI. Trimming pared 3 bases from V and 1 base from J, leaving 19 bases between. The CDR3 is 18 residues long. CDR3 coding DNA: TGTGCCAGCTCACCTCAAGGGGCAAGAGGTATTTCCTACAATGAGCAGTTCTTC. Its translation: CASSPQGARGISYNEQFF. The variable domain in full, completed from reference TRBV18 and TRBJ2-1, reads NAGVMQNPRHLVRRRGQEARLRCSPMKGHSHVYWYRQLPEEGLKFMVYLQKENIIDESGMPKERFSAEFPKEGPSILRIQQVVRGDSAAYFCASSPQGARGISYNEQFFGPGTRLTVL.